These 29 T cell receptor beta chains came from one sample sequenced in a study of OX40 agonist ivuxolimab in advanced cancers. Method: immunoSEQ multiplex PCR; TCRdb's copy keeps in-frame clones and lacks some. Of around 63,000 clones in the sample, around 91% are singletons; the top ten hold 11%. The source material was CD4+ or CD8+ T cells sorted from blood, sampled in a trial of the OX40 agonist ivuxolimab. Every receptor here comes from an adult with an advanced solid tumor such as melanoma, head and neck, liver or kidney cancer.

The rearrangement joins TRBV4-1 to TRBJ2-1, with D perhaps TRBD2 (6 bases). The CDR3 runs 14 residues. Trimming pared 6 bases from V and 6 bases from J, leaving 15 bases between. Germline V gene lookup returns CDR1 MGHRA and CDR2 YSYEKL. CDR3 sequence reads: CASSRGFVLNEQFF. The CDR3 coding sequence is TGCGCCAGCAGTCGGGGGTTTGTTCTCAATGAGCAGTTCTTC.

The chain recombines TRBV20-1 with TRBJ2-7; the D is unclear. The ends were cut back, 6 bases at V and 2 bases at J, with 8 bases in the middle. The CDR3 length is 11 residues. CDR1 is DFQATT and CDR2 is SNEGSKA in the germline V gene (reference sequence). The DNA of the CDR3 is TGCAGTGCCTACGACACCTACGAGCAGTACTTC. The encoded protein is CSAYDTYEQYF.

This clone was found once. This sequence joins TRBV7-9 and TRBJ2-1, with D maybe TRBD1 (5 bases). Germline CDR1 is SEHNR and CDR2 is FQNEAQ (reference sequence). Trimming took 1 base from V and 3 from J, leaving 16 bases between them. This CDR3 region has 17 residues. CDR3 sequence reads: CASSLVGRTPHYNEQFF. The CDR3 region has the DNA TGTGCCAGCAGCTTAGTCGGGCGGACACCGCACTACAATGAGCAGTTCTTC.

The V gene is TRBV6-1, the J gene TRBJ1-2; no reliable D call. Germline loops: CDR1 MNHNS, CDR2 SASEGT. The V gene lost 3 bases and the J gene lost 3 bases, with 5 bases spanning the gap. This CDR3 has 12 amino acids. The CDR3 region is CASSDPDYGYTF. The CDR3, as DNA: TGTGCCAGCAGTGATCCAGACTATGGCTACACCTTC.

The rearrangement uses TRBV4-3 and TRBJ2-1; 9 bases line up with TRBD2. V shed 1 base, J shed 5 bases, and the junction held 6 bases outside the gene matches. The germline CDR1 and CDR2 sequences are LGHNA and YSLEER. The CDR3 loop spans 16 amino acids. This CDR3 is CASSQVGGGADNEQFF. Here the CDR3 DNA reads TGCGCCAGCAGCCAAGTCGGCGGGGGGGCCGACAATGAGCAGTTCTTC.

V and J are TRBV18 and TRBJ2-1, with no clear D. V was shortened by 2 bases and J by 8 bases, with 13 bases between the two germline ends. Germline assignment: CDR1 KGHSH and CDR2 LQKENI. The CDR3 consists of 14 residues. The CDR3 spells CASSPFSSGYEQFF. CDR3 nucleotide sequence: TGTGCCAGCTCACCATTTTCTAGTGGGTATGAGCAGTTCTTC.

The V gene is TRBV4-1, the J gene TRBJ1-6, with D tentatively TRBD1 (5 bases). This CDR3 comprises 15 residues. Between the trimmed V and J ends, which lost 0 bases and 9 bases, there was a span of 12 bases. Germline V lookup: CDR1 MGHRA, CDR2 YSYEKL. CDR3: CASSQEGQGGSPLHF. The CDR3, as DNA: TGCGCCAGCAGCCAAGAAGGGCAGGGAGGTTCACCCCTCCACTTT.

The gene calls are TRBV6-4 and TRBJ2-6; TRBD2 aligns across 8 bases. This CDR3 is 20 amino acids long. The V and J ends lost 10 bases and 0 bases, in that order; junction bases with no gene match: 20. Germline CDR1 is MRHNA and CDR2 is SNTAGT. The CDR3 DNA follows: TGTGCCAACCCAGGACGGAGGACTAGCTCTAGGAACTCTGGGGCCAACGTCCTGACTTTC. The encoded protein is CANPGRRTSSRNSGANVLTF.

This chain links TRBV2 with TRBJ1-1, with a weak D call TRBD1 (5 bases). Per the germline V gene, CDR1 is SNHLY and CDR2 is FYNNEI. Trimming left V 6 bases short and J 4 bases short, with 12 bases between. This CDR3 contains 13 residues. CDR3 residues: CASSRDGTTEAFF. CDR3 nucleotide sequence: TGTGCCAGCAGCCGGGACGGTACCACTGAAGCTTTCTTT.

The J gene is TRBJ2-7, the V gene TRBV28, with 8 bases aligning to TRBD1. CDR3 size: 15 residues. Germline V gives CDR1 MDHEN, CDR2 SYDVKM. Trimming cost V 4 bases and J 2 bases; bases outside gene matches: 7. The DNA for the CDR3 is TGTGCCAGCAGTTCGTCAGGGGGCCCGACCTACGAGCAGTACTTC. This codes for CASSSSGGPTYEQYF.

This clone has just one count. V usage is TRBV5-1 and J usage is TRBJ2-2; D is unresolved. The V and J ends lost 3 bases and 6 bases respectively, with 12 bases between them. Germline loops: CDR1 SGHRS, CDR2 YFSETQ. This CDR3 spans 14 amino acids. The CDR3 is CASSSASWAGELFF. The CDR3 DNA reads TGCGCCAGCAGCTCAGCGTCATGGGCCGGGGAGCTGTTTTTT.

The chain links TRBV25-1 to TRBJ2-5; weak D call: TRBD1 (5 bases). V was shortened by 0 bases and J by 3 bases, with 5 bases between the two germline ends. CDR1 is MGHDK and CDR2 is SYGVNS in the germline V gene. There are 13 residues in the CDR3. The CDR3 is CASSEYREETQYF. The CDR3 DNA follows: TGTGCCAGCAGTGAATACAGGGAAGAGACCCAGTACTTC.

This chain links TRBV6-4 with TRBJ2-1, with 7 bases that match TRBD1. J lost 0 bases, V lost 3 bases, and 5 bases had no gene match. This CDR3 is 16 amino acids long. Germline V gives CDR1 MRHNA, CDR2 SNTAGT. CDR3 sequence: CASSEHWDSSYNEQFF. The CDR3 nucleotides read TGTGCCAGCAGTGAACATTGGGACAGCTCCTACAATGAGCAGTTCTTC.

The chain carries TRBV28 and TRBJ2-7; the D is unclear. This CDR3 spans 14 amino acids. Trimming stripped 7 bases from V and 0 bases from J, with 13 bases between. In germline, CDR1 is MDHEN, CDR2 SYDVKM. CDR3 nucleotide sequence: TGTGCCAGCACCCCCGGCGGAAGCTCCTACGAGCAGTACTTC. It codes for CASTPGGSSYEQYF.

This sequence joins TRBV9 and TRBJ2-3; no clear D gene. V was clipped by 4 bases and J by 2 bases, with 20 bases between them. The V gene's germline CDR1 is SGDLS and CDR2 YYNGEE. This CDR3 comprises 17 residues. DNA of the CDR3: TGTGCCAGCAGCTCTTCTCCGGGCCGAGTTATCACAGATACGCAGTATTTT. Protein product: CASSSSPGRVITDTQYF.

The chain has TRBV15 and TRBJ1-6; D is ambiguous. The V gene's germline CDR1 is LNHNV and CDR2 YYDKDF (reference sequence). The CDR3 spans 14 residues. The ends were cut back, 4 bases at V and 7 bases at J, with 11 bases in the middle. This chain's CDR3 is CATSIGRLNSPLHF. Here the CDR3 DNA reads TGTGCCACCAGCATCGGTCGTTTGAATTCACCCCTCCACTTT.

CDR3 residues: CASSRSGSAYNEQFF. The CDR3 coding sequence is TGTGCCAGCAGCCGATCCGGGTCAGCCTACAATGAGCAGTTCTTC. The chain is built from TRBV5-6 and TRBJ2-1; D gene unclear. Germline V lookup: CDR1 SGHDT, CDR2 YYEEEE. Trimming pared 4 bases from V and 2 bases from J, leaving 13 bases between. This CDR3 spans 15 amino acids. The full variable domain, completed using reference TRBV5-6 and TRBJ2-1, is DAGVTQSPTHLIKTRGQQVTLRCSPKSGHDTVSWYQQALGQGPQFIFQYYEEEERQRGNFPDRFSGHQFPNYSSELNVNALLLGDSALYLCASSRSGSAYNEQFFGPGTRLTVL.

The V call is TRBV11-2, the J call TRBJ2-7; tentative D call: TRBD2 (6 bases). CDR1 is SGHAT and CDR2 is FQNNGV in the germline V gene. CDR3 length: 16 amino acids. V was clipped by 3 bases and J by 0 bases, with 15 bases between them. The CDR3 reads CASSFGLRGSSYEQYF. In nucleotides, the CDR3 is TGTGCCAGCAGCTTCGGACTCCGGGGGAGCTCCTACGAGCAGTACTTC.

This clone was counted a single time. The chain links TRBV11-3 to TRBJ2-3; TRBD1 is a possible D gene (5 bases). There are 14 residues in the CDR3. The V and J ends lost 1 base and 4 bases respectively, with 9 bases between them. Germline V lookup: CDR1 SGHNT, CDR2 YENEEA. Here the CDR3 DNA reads TGTGCCAGCAGCTTAGTAAGGGGCTCAGATACGCAGTATTTT. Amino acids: CASSLVRGSDTQYF.

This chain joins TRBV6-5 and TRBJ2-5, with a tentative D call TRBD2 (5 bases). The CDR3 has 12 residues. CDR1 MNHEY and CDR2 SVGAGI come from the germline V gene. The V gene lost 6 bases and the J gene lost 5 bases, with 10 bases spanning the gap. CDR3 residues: CASSRSGETQYF. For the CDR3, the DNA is TGTGCCAGCAGCCGGTCGGGGGAGACCCAGTACTTC.

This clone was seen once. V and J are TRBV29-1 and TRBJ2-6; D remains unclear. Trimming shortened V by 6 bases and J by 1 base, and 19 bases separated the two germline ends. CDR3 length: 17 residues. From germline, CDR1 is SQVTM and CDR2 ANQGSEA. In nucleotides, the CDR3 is TGCAGCGTCCAAACCACAGCTACGATATCTGGGGCCAACGTCCTGACTTTC. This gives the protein CSVQTTATISGANVLTF.

The CDR3 loop is CASRQKQGEANEKLFF. The CDR3 bases are TGTGCAAGTCGCCAGAAGCAGGGTGAAGCTAATGAAAAACTGTTTTTT. The chain uses TRBV12-2 and TRBJ1-4; the table gives TRBD1 as D, unverified against the DNA. TRBV12-2 has pseudogene status. The CDR3 spans 16 residues.

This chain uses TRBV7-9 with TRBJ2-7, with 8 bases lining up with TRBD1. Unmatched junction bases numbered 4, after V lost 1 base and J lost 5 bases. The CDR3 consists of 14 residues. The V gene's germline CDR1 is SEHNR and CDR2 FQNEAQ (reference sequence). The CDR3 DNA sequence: TGTGCCAGCAGCTTAGGGCAGGGGGCCCACGAGCAGTACTTC. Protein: CASSLGQGAHEQYF.

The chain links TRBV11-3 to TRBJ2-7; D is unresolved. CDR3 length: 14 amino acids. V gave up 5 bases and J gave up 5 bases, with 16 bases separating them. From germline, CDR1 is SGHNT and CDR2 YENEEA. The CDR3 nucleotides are TGTGCCAGCAGCCACGACTCCTCTTTACACGAGCAGTACTTC. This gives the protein CASSHDSSLHEQYF. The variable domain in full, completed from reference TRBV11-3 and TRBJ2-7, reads EAGVVQSPRYKIIEKKQPVAFWCNPISGHNTLYWYLQNLGQGPELLIRYENEEAVDDSQLPKDRFSAERLKGVDSTLKIQPAELGDSAVYLCASSHDSSLHEQYFGPGTRLTVT.

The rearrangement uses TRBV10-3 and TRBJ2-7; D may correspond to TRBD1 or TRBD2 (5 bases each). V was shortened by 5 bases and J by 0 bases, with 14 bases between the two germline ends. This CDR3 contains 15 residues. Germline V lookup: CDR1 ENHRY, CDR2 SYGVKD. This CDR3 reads CAISSRGAGSYEQYF. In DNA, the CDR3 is TGTGCCATCAGTTCGCGAGGGGCGGGCTCCTACGAGCAGTACTTC.

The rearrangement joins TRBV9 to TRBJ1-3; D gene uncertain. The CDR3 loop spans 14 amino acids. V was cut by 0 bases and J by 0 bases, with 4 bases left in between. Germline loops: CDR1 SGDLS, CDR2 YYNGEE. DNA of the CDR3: TGTGCCAGCAGCGTAGACATCTCTGGAAACACCATATATTTT. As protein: CASSVDISGNTIYF.

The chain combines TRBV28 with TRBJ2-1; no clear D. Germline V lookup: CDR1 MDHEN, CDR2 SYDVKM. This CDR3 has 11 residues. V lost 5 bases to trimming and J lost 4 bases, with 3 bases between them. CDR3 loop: CASSMYNEQFF. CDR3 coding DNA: TGTGCCAGCAGTATGTACAATGAGCAGTTCTTC.

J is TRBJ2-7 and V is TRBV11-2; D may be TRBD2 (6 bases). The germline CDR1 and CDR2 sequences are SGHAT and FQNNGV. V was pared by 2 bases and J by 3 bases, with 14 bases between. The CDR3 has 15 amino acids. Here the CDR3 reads CASSLLALASYEQYF. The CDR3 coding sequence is TGTGCCAGCAGCTTATTGGCCCTAGCGAGCTACGAGCAGTACTTC.

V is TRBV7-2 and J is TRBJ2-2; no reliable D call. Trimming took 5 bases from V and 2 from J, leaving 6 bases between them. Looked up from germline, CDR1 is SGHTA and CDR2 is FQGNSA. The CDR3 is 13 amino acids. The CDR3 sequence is CASSPTNTGELFF. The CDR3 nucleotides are TGTGCCAGCAGCCCAACAAACACCGGGGAGCTGTTTTTT.